These 30 T cell receptor beta chains originate from one sample sequenced in a study of cytomegalovirus exposure and HLA in healthy donors. The primer mix had 60 Vbeta and 13 Jbeta primers. The table came from immunoSEQ multiplex PCR; TCRdb's copy has only in-frame clones and leaves some out. This table holds 65,000 to 85,000 clones, 65% to 70% found once. Sequences were obtained from PBMCs. The receptors were gathered from a male donor in good health and CMV-seropositive.

This clone was detected only a few times. The chain recombines TRBV5-1 with TRBJ1-1, with 7 bases lining up with TRBD1. Germline V gene lookup returns CDR1 SGHRS and CDR2 YFSETQ. V dropped 4 bases and J dropped 7; count of bases not matched to a gene: 13. The CDR3 is 15 residues long. This CDR3 reads CASSPGVGGYDEAFF. CDR3 sequence (DNA): TGCGCCAGCAGCCCTGGTGTAGGGGGCTACGATGAAGCTTTCTTT.

J is TRBJ2-5 and V is TRBV6-6, with 7 bases aligning to TRBD1. Germline loops: CDR1 MNHNY, CDR2 SVGAGI (reference sequence). J was trimmed by 2 bases and V by 5 bases; bases with no gene match: 8. This CDR3 is built from 15 residues. The CDR3 coding sequence is TGTGCCAGCAGTGGGGTCGGGACAGCGCAAGAGACCCAGTACTTC. It encodes CASSGVGTAQETQYF.

The V and J genes are TRBV2 and TRBJ2-2; D gene ambiguous. The CDR3 spans 14 residues. V dropped 3 bases and J dropped 6 bases, with 11 bases sitting between them. Germline values: CDR1 SNHLY, CDR2 FYNNEI. The CDR3 protein is CASSDGEKSGELFF. DNA of the CDR3: TGTGCCAGCAGTGATGGAGAGAAGTCCGGGGAGCTGTTTTTT. Complete variable domain (other parts from reference TRBV2 and TRBJ2-2): EPEVTQTPSHQVTQMGQEVILRCVPISNHLYFYWYRQILGQKVEFLVSFYNNEISEKSEIFDDQFSVERPDGSNFTLKIRSTKLEDSAMYFCASSDGEKSGELFFGEGSRLTVL.

The chain recombines TRBV11-1 with TRBJ1-3; TRBD1 matches 7 bases. The CDR3 spans 14 residues. The V and J ends lost 5 bases and 3 bases, in that order; junction bases with no gene match: 4. CDR1 SGHAT and CDR2 FQDESV come from the germline V gene (reference sequence). In nucleotides, the CDR3 is TGTGCCAGCAGCGAGACAGGGAGTGGAAACACCATATATTTT. Its translation is CASSETGSGNTIYF.

This clone has a handful of counts. V usage is TRBV5-1 and J usage is TRBJ2-2; 8 positions match TRBD1. The CDR3 length is 16 residues. CDR1 is SGHRS, CDR2 YFSETQ, per germline. Trimming at V came to 0 bases and at J to 6 bases, leaving 7 bases not matched to a gene. As DNA, the CDR3 is TGCGCCAGCAGCTTGGCGAGGACAGGGAGTGCCGGGGAGCTGTTTTTT. Translated, it gives CASSLARTGSAGELFF.

The chain couples TRBV6-4 to TRBJ2-1; the match to TRBD2 covers 14 bases. The length of the CDR3 is 15 residues. V was pared by 8 bases and J by 9 bases, with 9 bases of the junction left unmatched. CDR1 and CDR2 from the germline V gene are MRHNA and SNTAGT. The CDR3 spells CASGPTSGGAGEQFF. The CDR3 DNA reads as TGTGCCAGCGGCCCGACTAGCGGGGGGGCTGGTGAGCAGTTCTTC.

This clone appeared once. The chain links TRBV7-9 to TRBJ1-4; TRBD1 is a possible D gene (6 bases). The CDR3 length is 15 residues. V was clipped by 4 bases and J by 4 bases, with 13 bases between them. Germline V gene lookup returns CDR1 SEHNR and CDR2 FQNEAQ (reference sequence). The CDR3 region is CASSSSRGHNEKLFF. The CDR3 nucleotides are TGTGCCAGCAGCTCTAGCAGGGGTCATAATGAAAAACTGTTTTTT.

CDR3 sequence reads: CAWSVWAGGTDTQYF. Here the CDR3 DNA reads TGTGCCTGGAGTGTATGGGCAGGGGGAACAGATACGCAGTATTTT. The gene calls are TRBV30 and TRBJ2-3; 7 bases fit TRBD1. The germline V gene encodes CDR1 GTSNPN and CDR2 SVGIG (reference sequence). The V segment lost 0 bases and the J segment 3 bases; nucleotides outside the gene matches: 6. This CDR3 region has 15 residues.

This clone was recorded only once. The rearrangement links TRBV2 to TRBJ2-7; 13 bases are shared with TRBD2. The CDR3 spans 15 residues. Germline V gives CDR1 SNHLY, CDR2 FYNNEI. Losses at the gene ends were 6 bases for V and 2 bases for J; bases not matched to a gene: 4. In DNA, the CDR3 is TGTGCCAGCAGCTTGGGACTAGCGGGGACCTACGAGCAGTACTTC. Amino acid sequence: CASSLGLAGTYEQYF.

The chain has TRBV19 and TRBJ1-5; D unclear. The CDR3 is 13 amino acids. Germline values: CDR1 LNHDA, CDR2 SQIVND (reference sequence). V gave up 6 bases and J gave up 0 bases, with 6 bases separating them. Here the CDR3 reads CASSPNSNQPQHF. CDR3 nucleotides: TGTGCCAGTAGCCCCAATAGCAATCAGCCCCAGCATTTT.

As to this clone: The same CDR3 is also encoded by other DNA sequences in this sample. This chain links TRBV6-6 with TRBJ1-4, with no clear D. Between the trimmed V and J ends, which lost 2 bases and 8 bases, there was a span of 9 bases. Germline-derived CDR1 and CDR2 are MNHNY and SVGAGI (reference sequence). This CDR3 spans 13 amino acids. As DNA, the CDR3 is TGTGCCAGCAGTTACGGTACGGGAGAAAAACTGTTTTTT. Amino acid sequence: CASSYGTGEKLFF.

This chain links TRBV4-1 with TRBJ2-7; 9 bases are shared with TRBD1. The ends lost 8 bases at V and 6 bases at J; junction bases unmatched: 11. Germline V CDR1 and CDR2: MGHRA, YSYEKL. The length of the CDR3 is 14 residues. Here the CDR3 reads CASRPAGQGGEQYF. The CDR3 DNA reads TGCGCCAGCCGTCCTGCGGGACAGGGTGGCGAGCAGTACTTC.

The V gene is TRBV2, the J gene TRBJ2-2; TRBD2 is a possible D gene (5 bases). Between the trimmed V and J ends, which lost 6 bases and 2 bases, there was a span of 13 bases. The length of the CDR3 is 15 residues. The germline gives CDR1 SNHLY, CDR2 FYNNEI. For the CDR3, the DNA is TGTGCCAGCAGGGAGCGGACCGAAAACACCGGGGAGCTGTTTTTT. This encodes CASRERTENTGELFF.

The chain uses TRBV11-2 and TRBJ2-5; D is uncertain. The ends were cut back, 5 bases at V and 7 bases at J, with 11 bases in the middle. The CDR3 spans 12 residues. Germline V gene lookup returns CDR1 SGHAT and CDR2 FQNNGV. The chain's CDR3 is CASSPTSGTQYF. The CDR3 DNA sequence: TGTGCCAGCAGCCCTACATCGGGGACCCAGTACTTC.

The rearrangement uses TRBV5-1 and TRBJ2-1; 8 bases line up with TRBD2. CDR1 is SGHRS, CDR2 YFSETQ, per germline. This CDR3 is built from 15 residues. After removal of 1 base from V and 7 bases from J, the junction contained 7 bases not matched to a gene. The CDR3 coding sequence is TGCGCCAGCAGCTTGAAGGGACTAGATTTGAATGAGCAGTTCTTC. Its protein product is CASSLKGLDLNEQFF.

This chain uses TRBV4-3 with TRBJ1-4; unclear D gene. Germline V CDR1 and CDR2: LGHNA, YSLEER. The CDR3 totals 13 residues. V lost 0 bases to trimming and J lost 11 bases, with 10 bases between them. CDR3 nucleotide sequence: TGCGCCAGCAGCCAAGAGAACGTGAGGAAACTGTTTTTT. Amino acids: CASSQENVRKLFF.

This clone was found once. A junction end diverges from the germline sequence, so it may reflect a read error. This chain links TRBV5-5 with TRBJ1-3; no definite D call. The CDR3 consists of 15 residues. The germline V gene encodes CDR1 SGHKS and CDR2 YYEKEE (reference sequence). CDR3 region: CASSLEFSRGSTIYF. As DNA, the CDR3 is TGTGCCAGCAGCTTGGAGTTCAGCCGGGGAAGCACCATATATTTT.

The rearrangement joins TRBV7-9 to TRBJ2-7, with 8 bases lining up with TRBD2. After removal of 5 bases from V and 0 bases from J, the junction contained 12 bases not matched to a gene. The CDR3 extends over 17 amino acids. Germline-derived CDR1 and CDR2 are SEHNR and FQNEAQ (reference sequence). This CDR3 reads CASSLGGGQLSSYEQYF. The CDR3 DNA follows: TGTGCCAGCAGCCTCGGGGGGGGACAACTAAGCTCCTACGAGCAGTACTTC.

The chain has TRBV6-5 and TRBJ2-5; 8 positions agree with TRBD1. The CDR3 spans 15 residues. Trimming removed 6 bases from V and 0 bases from J; junction bases left unmatched: 6. The germline V gene encodes CDR1 MNHEY and CDR2 SVGAGI. CDR3 sequence reads: CASRRDRSNQETQYF. The DNA for the CDR3 is TGTGCCAGCAGGCGGGACAGGTCCAACCAAGAGACCCAGTACTTC.

The chain has TRBV10-3 and TRBJ1-5; D is unclear. The CDR3 runs 12 residues. Trimming took 8 bases from V and 9 from J, leaving 14 bases between them. Looked up from germline, CDR1 is ENHRY and CDR2 is SYGVKD. The CDR3 region has the DNA TGTGCCATCGGTCCCGGGGTTGGGCCCCAGCATTTT. This sequence encodes CAIGPGVGPQHF.

The rearrangement joins TRBV28 to TRBJ2-3, with 7 nucleotides matching TRBD2. Germline CDR1 and CDR2: MDHEN and SYDVKM. CDR3 length: 15 amino acids. V lost 3 bases, J lost 2 bases, and 5 bases stayed unmatched. The CDR3 DNA reads TGTGCCAGCAGTTTTGGGGCGGGGGTCACAGATACGCAGTATTTT. This codes for CASSFGAGVTDTQYF.

CDR3 coding DNA: TGCGCCAGCAGCTGGACTAGCTTACAAGAGACCCAGTACTTC. It yields the protein CASSWTSLQETQYF. This rearrangement joins TRBV5-1 to TRBJ2-5; 8 bases agree with TRBD2. The J segment lost 2 bases and the V segment lost 3 bases, leaving 3 bases of the junction unmatched. The V gene's germline CDR1 is SGHRS and CDR2 YFSETQ. CDR3 length equals 14 residues.

V usage is TRBV14 and J usage is TRBJ1-1; D ambiguous. Germline V gives CDR1 SGHDN, CDR2 FVKESK. CDR3 size: 15 residues. Trimming shortened V by 7 bases and J by 1 base, and 16 bases separated the two germline ends. CDR3 DNA sequence: TGTGCCAGCACCCCCTTCACAGTCCGGAACACTGAAGCTTTCTTT. It specifies CASTPFTVRNTEAFF.

V gene TRBV6-5 combines with J gene TRBJ2-7; TRBD1 matches 10 bases. CDR1 MNHEY and CDR2 SVGAGI come from the germline V gene. The CDR3 runs 16 residues. V was pared by 0 bases and J by 7 bases, with 9 bases of the junction left unmatched. CDR3 protein: CASSYSARQGAREQYF. CDR3 coding DNA: TGTGCCAGCAGTTACTCGGCGAGACAGGGGGCCAGGGAGCAGTACTTC.

This sequence joins TRBV7-6 and TRBJ2-1, with TRBD1 matching over 7 bases. The CDR3 is 14 amino acids. Trimming cost V 3 bases and J 5 bases; bases outside gene matches: 4. Germline loops: CDR1 SGHVS, CDR2 FNYEAQ. The CDR3 DNA is TGTGCCAGCAGCTTGGAGACAGGGAACAATGAGCAGTTCTTC. Residues: CASSLETGNNEQFF.

This clone showed up just once. This chain connects TRBV6-1 to TRBJ2-7; D unclear. V lost 6 bases and J 4 bases, leaving 16 bases between the germline ends. CDR1 is MNHNS, CDR2 SASEGT, per germline. The CDR3 sequence is 14 residues long. The CDR3 spells CASSRIFSAYEQYF. The CDR3 DNA reads as TGTGCCAGCAGCCGAATCTTTAGTGCTTACGAGCAGTACTTC.

V usage is TRBV5-4 and J usage is TRBJ2-2, with D possibly being TRBD1 (5 bases). This CDR3 is 15 amino acids long. The V end lost 2 bases, the J end lost 1 base, and 9 bases lay between the germline ends. The germline V gene encodes CDR1 SGHNT and CDR2 YYREEE (reference sequence). For the CDR3, the DNA is TGTGCCAGCAGCTTTACCGACAGGAACACCGGGGAGCTGTTTTTT. It specifies CASSFTDRNTGELFF. The whole variable domain, remainder taken from reference TRBV5-4 and TRBJ2-2, is ETGVTQSPTHLIKTRGQQVTLRCSSQSGHNTVSWYQQALGQGPQFIFQYYREEENGRGNFPPRFSGLQFPNYSSELNVNALELDDSALYLCASSFTDRNTGELFFGEGSRLTVL.

The chain employs TRBV5-1 and TRBJ2-7; perhaps TRBD2 as D (6 bases). V lost 1 base to trimming and J lost 4 bases, with 15 bases between them. CDR3 length: 15 amino acids. Germline V gene data show CDR1 as SGHRS and CDR2 as YFSETQ. The CDR3 loop reads CASSLNAGDSYEQYF. The DNA of the CDR3 is TGCGCCAGCAGCTTGAACGCCGGGGACTCGTACGAGCAGTACTTC.

V usage is TRBV2 and J usage is TRBJ1-6; 7 nucleotides align to TRBD1. V shed 5 bases and J 8 bases; nucleotides not matched to a gene: 12. Germline V gene sequence: CDR1 SNHLY, CDR2 FYNNEI. The CDR3 has 16 residues. The CDR3 here is CASSLTGAQGDSPLHF. In nucleotides, the CDR3 is TGTGCCAGCAGTTTAACAGGGGCCCAAGGGGATTCACCCCTCCACTTT.

This clone appeared a few times. The chain recombines TRBV12-5 with TRBJ1-1; 9 bases fit TRBD1. CDR1 is LGHNT, CDR2 FRNRAP, per germline. The V and J ends lost 5 bases and 11 bases, in that order; junction bases with no gene match: 6. CDR3 length equals 12 residues. In DNA form, the CDR3 reads TGTGCTAGTGGTACCGGACAGGGGACGGCTTTCTTT. This encodes CASGTGQGTAFF.